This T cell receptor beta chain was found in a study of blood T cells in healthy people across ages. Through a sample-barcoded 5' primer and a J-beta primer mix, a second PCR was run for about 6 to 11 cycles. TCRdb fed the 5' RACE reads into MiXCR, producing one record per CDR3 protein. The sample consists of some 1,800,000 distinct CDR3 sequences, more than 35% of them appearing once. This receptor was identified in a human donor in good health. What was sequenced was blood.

CDR3: CASSNFYRGGDEQYF. The CDR3, as DNA: TGTGCCAGCAGCAACTTCTACAGGGGGGGAGACGAGCAGTACTTC. This sequence joins TRBV5-5 and TRBJ2-7, with TRBD1 as a possible D gene (8 bases). CDR1 and CDR2 from the germline V gene are SGHKS and YYEKEE (reference sequence). The CDR3 spans 15 residues. V lost 4 bases to trimming and J lost 5 bases, with 19 bases between them. The full variable domain, completed using reference TRBV5-5 and TRBJ2-7, is DAGVTQSPTHLIKTRGQQVTLRCSPISGHKSVSWYQQVLGQGPQFIFQYYEKEERGRGNFPDRFSARQFPNYSSELNVNALLLGDSALYLCASSNFYRGGDEQYFGPGTRLTVT.